This paragraph covers one TCR beta chain sequence. The V segment lost 6 bases and the J segment 0 bases; nucleotides outside the gene matches: 13. This CDR3 has 17 residues. The germline CDR1 and CDR2 sequences are LGHDT and YNNKEL (reference sequence). The data are from a study of blood T cells in healthy people across ages. The individuals who served as donors were healthy Caucasians living in Russia, aged roughly 6 to 95. Samples had at least 7 million PBMCs isolated from them. With each sample, at least 5 micrograms of total RNA were extracted. A second roughly 7 to 12 cycle PCR used barcoded and J-beta primers. Every cDNA molecule bore a tag from a template-switch adaptor containing 12 random nucleotides. TCRdb analysed the 5' RACE reads with MiXCR anew, one entry per CDR3 protein. The sample carries around 2 million distinct CDR3 sequences, about two fifths recorded once.

The origin of this receptor is a human donor in good health. The chain carries TRBV3-1 and TRBJ1-1; 7 nucleotides align to TRBD1. The sample was blood. The CDR3 bases are TGTGCCAGCAGTTCCATATACAGGGGAATGGTGAACACTGAAGCTTTCTTT. Translated, it gives CASSSIYRGMVNTEAFF.